This paragraph covers one TCR beta chain sequence. Its matching antigen is unknown. The sample originates from a study of graft-versus-host responses after intestinal transplantation. About the study: All recipients were given anti-thymocyte globulin induction, and tacrolimus and steroids were then administered for roughly three years.

Profiled with immunoSEQ multiplex PCR; TCRdb holds only in-frame clones, not every one. The table lists 40,000 or so clones, roughly 89% of them singletons, with around 6.9% in the top ten. Germline CDR1 and CDR2: LGHNA and YNFKEQ. The junction had 5 bases not matched to a gene; V was cut back by 2 bases and J by 5 bases. This CDR3 contains 16 residues. Overall study findings and caveats: Early post-transplant HvG declines were associated with peak circulating GvH clone levels.

The origin of this receptor is a human patient who received an intestinal transplant, so some T cells may come from the graft donor. The sample here was PBMCs, taken almost 270 days after transplant. The chain is built from TRBV4-2 and TRBJ2-7; 14 positions agree with TRBD2. The CDR3 DNA sequence: TGTGCCAGCAGCCAAACCGGGACTAGCGGGGGTCACGAGCAGTACTTC. It yields the protein CASSQTGTSGGHEQYF.